This T cell receptor beta chain was recorded in a study of patients and donors after allogeneic stem cell transplantation. V lost 5 bases, J lost 5 bases, and 9 bases stayed unmatched. This CDR3 is 16 amino acids long. Each CDR3 protein is one row after TCRdb ran MiXCR on the RT-PCR reads. The table records about 100,000 distinct CDR3 sequences, around 38% of them present only once. This clonotype was counted only a few times. This TCR was recovered from a human donor who was either an allogeneic HSCT recipient or a stem cell or donor lymphocyte infusion donor (not recorded which). It is not recorded whose cells these are; they may come from a transplant donor. V and J are TRBV12-3 or TRBV12-4 and TRBJ2-7, with TRBD2 matching over 13 bases. Sequencing input: blood, either unsorted or a sorted T cell fraction (not recorded which). In nucleotides, the CDR3 is TGTGCCAGCAGTCCGGAGGGACTAGCGGGAACTCACGAGCAGTACTTC. Its protein product is CASSPEGLAGTHEQYF.